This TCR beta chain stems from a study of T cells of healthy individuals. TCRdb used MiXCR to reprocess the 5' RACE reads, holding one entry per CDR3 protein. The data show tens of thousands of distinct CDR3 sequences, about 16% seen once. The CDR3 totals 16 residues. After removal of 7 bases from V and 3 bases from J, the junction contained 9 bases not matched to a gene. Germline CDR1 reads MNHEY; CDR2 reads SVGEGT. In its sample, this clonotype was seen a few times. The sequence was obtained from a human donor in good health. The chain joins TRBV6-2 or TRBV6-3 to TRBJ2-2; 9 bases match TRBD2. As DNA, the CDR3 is TGTGCCAGCACCTACCTACGACTAGCGGACACCGGGGAGCTGTTTTTT. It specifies CASTYLRLADTGELFF.